The entry below gives a single TCR beta chain sequence along with its context. What it recognizes is unknown. Germline V gene sequence: CDR1 SNHLY, CDR2 FYNNEI. The CDR3 loop spans 12 amino acids. The stem-like memory CD8+ T cells (TSTEM) had a CCR7+ PD-1- TIGIT- phenotype. UMI-labeled 5' RACE produced the TCR beta libraries. From the 5' RACE reads, TCRdb lists one entry per CDR3 protein and no DNA. In all, the sample yields 9,500 to 13,000 distinct CDR3 sequences. The entry originates in a study of human CD8 memory T cell subsets. Study-level findings and limits: Only a minimal degree of mutual overlap characterized stem-like memory and precursor exhausted T cell repertoires. The study found similarly high diversity in stem-like memory and precursor exhausted T cells, unlike effector memory cells.

The sequenced sample was CD8+ stem-like memory T cells (TSCM and TCM) sorted from PBMCs. The subset: stem-like memory CD8 T cells (TSTEM), CCR7+ PD-1- TIGIT-. The genes are TRBV2 and TRBJ2-3; checking the TCRdb D call of TRBD1 is not possible without DNA. The source is a human donor in good health. CDR3 sequence reads: CASSTGEDTQYF.